These 19 T cell receptor beta chains were all obtained from the same sample, sequenced in a study of identical twins (dated by TCRdb to between 2015 and 2016). Library prep was done by 5' RACE. The data were produced on an Illumina HiSeq 2000. TCRdb trimmed public reads at Q25 via fastp, called clones via MiXCR and kept in-frame beta chains. Every entry covers one CDR3 protein and lists the most common genes and DNA from its rows. For this sample there are under 300,000 distinct CDR3 sequences; about 12% appear just once. The ten largest clonotypes hold roughly 4.2% of the sample. The data also belong to a second study, concerning yellow fever vaccine responses in identical twins.

Sequences were obtained from memory (CD45RO+) T cells sorted from blood. Reading the label with the study, this specimen's cell subset or site is: CD45RO+ enriched T cells. Receptors originate from a woman aged 18-29 years in good health.

A few counts support this clonotype. The gene calls are TRBV5-8 and TRBJ2-7; no definite D call. The CDR3 sequence is 10 residues long. The germline CDR1 and CDR2 sequences are SGHTS and YDEGEE. Between the trimmed V and J ends, which lost 4 bases and 6 bases, there was a span of 5 bases. This CDR3 reads CASSGIEQYF. The CDR3 bases are TGTGCCAGCAGCGGTATCGAGCAGTACTTC.

This clonotype was seen repeatedly, ten times or more. The chain's CDR3 is CASSRSGSYEQYF. CDR3 DNA sequence: TGTGCCAGCAGCAGGAGTGGGTCCTACGAGCAGTACTTC. The genes are TRBV11-2 and TRBJ2-7; D is ambiguous. Trimming left V 5 bases short and J 1 base short, with 9 bases between. Germline V gene sequence: CDR1 SGHAT, CDR2 FQNNGV. This CDR3 spans 13 amino acids.

This clonotype was seen ten or more times. This chain connects TRBV6-1 to TRBJ2-7; possibly TRBD1 or TRBD2 for D (6 bases each). This CDR3 comprises 14 residues. Trimming removed 5 bases at V and 7 bases at J, with 18 bases between. CDR1 is MNHNS and CDR2 is SASEGT in the germline V gene. CDR3 nucleotides: TGTGCCAGCAGTCCCGTGGGGGGCCGTGGGGAGCAGTACTTC. Amino acid sequence: CASSPVGGRGEQYF.

This clonotype was detected ten times or more. V gene TRBV27 combines with J gene TRBJ2-5; D is uncertain. Germline assignment: CDR1 MNHEY and CDR2 SMNVEV (reference sequence). The CDR3 extends over 15 amino acids. V lost 0 bases and J lost 4, with 12 bases in between. The DNA of the CDR3 is TGTGCCAGCAGTTTATCTTGGGGTGCCGGAGAGACCCAGTACTTC. Translated, it gives CASSLSWGAGETQYF.

In its sample, this clonotype was seen many times. The rearrangement links TRBV7-2 to TRBJ2-3; the D is unclear. Looked up from germline, CDR1 is SGHTA and CDR2 is FQGNSA. CDR3 length: 14 residues. Trimming removed 5 bases from V and 5 bases from J, with 14 bases in between. CDR3 sequence reads: CASSRNDPGDTQYF. The DNA of the CDR3 is TGTGCCAGCAGCCGCAATGACCCGGGAGATACGCAGTATTTT.

This clonotype was counted a few times. The gene calls are TRBV2 and TRBJ2-4; D not certain. The CDR3 extends over 15 amino acids. Trimming took off 2 bases at V and 4 bases at J, with 12 bases between the two ends. Germline V CDR1 and CDR2: SNHLY, FYNNEI. The DNA for the CDR3 is TGTGCCAGCAGTGAATCCGGACGGAAAAAAAACATTCAGTACTTC. Translated, it gives CASSESGRKKNIQYF. The full variable domain, in which reference TRBV2 and TRBJ2-4 provide the parts outside the CDR3, is EPEVTQTPSHQVTQMGQEVILRCVPISNHLYFYWYRQILGQKVEFLVSFYNNEISEKSEIFDDQFSVERPDGSNFTLKIRSTKLEDSAMYFCASSESGRKKNIQYFGAGTRLSVL.

This clonotype has at least ten counts. The chain employs TRBV12-5 and TRBJ1-2, with TRBD1 matching 9 bases. V gave up 0 bases and J gave up 7 bases; unmatched junction bases: 12. The CDR3 length is 17 residues. Germline CDR1 and CDR2: LGHNT and FRNRAP. CDR3 region: CASGLVPGNRGPSGYTF. The CDR3 region has the DNA TGTGCTAGTGGTTTGGTACCGGGAAACAGGGGGCCTAGTGGCTACACCTTC.

This clonotype was recorded at least ten times. The DNA of the CDR3 is TGTGCCAGCAGTTCTAGGACAAGGCGAACCGGGGAGCTGTTTTTT. Translation: CASSSRTRRTGELFF. The chain uses TRBV27 and TRBJ2-2; D perhaps matches TRBD1 (5 bases). Trimming took off 4 bases at V and 5 bases at J, with 14 bases between the two ends. Germline CDR1 is MNHEY and CDR2 is SMNVEV (reference sequence). The CDR3 sequence is 15 residues long.

Notes on this clonotype: Compared with germline, one end of the junction differs, possibly owing to a read error. V is TRBV2 and J is TRBJ2-7, with unresolved D. The CDR3 totals 12 residues. Germline V gene sequence: CDR1 SNHLY, CDR2 FYNNEI. The CDR3: CASKGPPYERYF. DNA of the CDR3: TGTGCCAGCAAGGGCCCGCCCTACGAGCGGTACTTC.

This clonotype was seen at least ten times. The chain employs TRBV12-3 or TRBV12-4 and TRBJ2-1; perhaps D is TRBD1 or TRBD2 (5 bases each). V lost 7 bases and J 8 bases, leaving 9 bases between the germline ends. The CDR3 has 11 amino acids. CDR3: CASTGAHEQFF. The CDR3 nucleotides are TGTGCCAGCACCGGGGCCCATGAGCAGTTCTTC.

The chain carries TRBV18 and TRBJ2-3, with D perhaps assigned TRBD1 or TRBD2 (6 bases each). Trimming cost V 2 bases and J 0 bases, with 9 bases left between them. Germline CDR1 is KGHSH and CDR2 is LQKENI. The CDR3 runs 15 residues. The CDR3, as DNA: TGTGCCAGCTCACCAACAGGGACTAGCACAGATACGCAGTATTTT. Translated, it gives CASSPTGTSTDTQYF.

The genes are TRBV21-1 and TRBJ2-7; the table names TRBD1, a call not compared with the DNA. TRBV21-1 is an annotated pseudogene. The CDR3 contains 16 residues. The CDR3 bases are TGTGCCAGCAGCGGGCTACCGGGACAGGGGTACTACGAGCAGTACTTC. Translating gives CASSGLPGQGYYEQYF.

This clonotype was seen a handful of times. The chain links TRBV24-1 to TRBJ2-1; 10 bases are a match to TRBD2. V shed 0 bases and J 7 bases; nucleotides not matched to a gene: 5. Germline lookup yields CDR1 KGHDR and CDR2 SFDVKD. The CDR3 totals 16 residues. The CDR3 is CATSDLTSGTSNEQFF. DNA of the CDR3: TGTGCCACCAGTGATTTGACTAGCGGGACCAGTAATGAGCAGTTCTTC.

Ten or more counts support this clonotype. The chain employs TRBV6-5 and TRBJ2-1; 7 bases align to TRBD1. The V segment lost 4 bases and the J segment 16 bases; nucleotides outside the gene matches: 16. CDR3 size: 14 residues. Germline CDR1 and CDR2: MNHEY and SVGAGI. The CDR3 here is CASSFEPGQLRVFF. The CDR3 coding sequence is TGTGCCAGCAGTTTCGAGCCGGGACAGCTACGCGTATTCTTC.

This clonotype has a count of ten or more. The rearrangement links TRBV7-9 to TRBJ2-3; 7 bases fit TRBD1. Trimming cost V 9 bases and J 8 bases; bases outside gene matches: 14. Germline CDR1 SEHNR, CDR2 FQNEAQ (reference sequence). This CDR3 spans 14 amino acids. The CDR3 region has the DNA TGTGCCAGTAATGACGACAGGGTGTTCGGTACGCAGTATTTT. It encodes CASNDDRVFGTQYF. Based on the CDR3 plus reference TRBV7-9 and TRBJ2-3, the full variable domain is DTGVSQNPRHKITKRGQNVTFRCDPISEHNRLYWYRQTLGQGPEFLTYFQNEAQLEKSRLLSDRFSAERPKGSFSTLEIQRTEQGDSAMYLCASNDDRVFGTQYFGPGTRLTVL.

The chain recombines TRBV20-1 with TRBJ2-5, with 8 bases lining up with TRBD2. Unmatched junction bases numbered 12, after V lost 5 bases and J lost 4 bases. The CDR3 is 15 residues long. The germline V gene encodes CDR1 DFQATT and CDR2 SNEGSKA (reference sequence). This CDR3 reads CSAGRIGLAGETQYF. The CDR3 DNA is TGCAGTGCTGGCCGAATAGGACTAGCCGGAGAGACCCAGTACTTC.

The gene calls are TRBV5-1 and TRBJ2-7; 9 bases are a match to TRBD1. The CDR3 contains 14 residues. Unmatched junction bases numbered 7, after V lost 4 bases and J lost 5 bases. CDR1 is SGHRS and CDR2 is YFSETQ in the germline V gene. The CDR3 sequence: CASSRMGQGNEQYF. In DNA, the CDR3 is TGCGCCAGCAGCAGAATGGGACAGGGCAACGAGCAGTACTTC.

Only a few counts were recorded for this clonotype. The chain employs TRBV24-1 and TRBJ2-5; D remains ambiguous. Trimming cost V 1 base and J 4 bases, with 3 bases left between them. This CDR3 comprises 12 residues. Germline assignment: CDR1 KGHDR and CDR2 SFDVKD. CDR3 bases: TGTGCCACCAGTGATTTCCTAGAGACCCAGTACTTC. Translated: CATSDFLETQYF.

Here the CDR3 DNA reads TGTGCCAGCAGCCAAGATCGGGGACTAAGGTCGGAGCTGTTTTTT. Translating gives CASSQDRGLRSELFF. V is TRBV14 and J is TRBJ2-2, with TRBD2 identical over 7 bases. The CDR3 contains 15 residues. The V gene end was trimmed by 0 bases and the J gene end by 10 bases; junction bases not matched to a gene: 8. Per the germline V gene, CDR1 is SGHDN and CDR2 is FVKESK.